A selection of T cell receptor beta chains follows, all from one sample in a study of metastatic and nonmetastatic thyroid tumors. From the PCR reads, TCRdb re-called clones with MiXCR. The sample records thousands of clones, roughly a third being singletons. Sequenced input: adjacent normal tissue. The source of these receptors is a female donor with papillary thyroid cancer or a benign thyroid nodule (not recorded which). Some clones in this sample may be carry-over from other donors' samples. The CDR3 runs from the conserved cysteine through the conserved F or W. Size values are once, few and many counts, or a class for expanded clones, and some rows have none.

j_gene | abundance | v_gene | CDR3aa
TRBJ1-2 | - | TRBV28 | CASSYDRGYGYTF
TRBJ2-1 | - | TRBV9 | CASSVRAQTYNEQFF
TRBJ1-5 | few | TRBV6-6 | CASSYRYINQPQHF
TRBJ2-3 | few | TRBV6-6 | CASSIGGLMTSTDTQYF
TRBJ1-3 | few | TRBV6-6 | CASSYSTVTGNTIYF
TRBJ2-1 | - | TRBV2 | CASSEYSRDNEQFF
TRBJ2-1 | - | TRBV27 | CASSALEYNEQFF
TRBJ2-1 | - | TRBV27 | CASSSPGLHNEQFF
TRBJ2-6 | medium-sized | TRBV11-3 | CASSLGQGTLSGANVLTF
TRBJ2-7 | few | TRBV12-3/TRBV12-4 | CASSMTGGNYEQYF
TRBJ2-7 | - | TRBV20-1 | CSTTGQEYEQYF
TRBJ1-1 | - | TRBV19 | CASSIGSSNTEAFF
TRBJ2-7 | - | TRBV5-1 | CASSLGTGPLSYEQYF
TRBJ2-1 | - | TRBV9 | CASSGGTGVSYNEQFF
TRBJ1-5 | large | TRBV28 | CASKAGLMGSNQPQHF
TRBJ2-1 | - | TRBV20-1 | CSARDSDPPPEQFF
TRBJ1-4 | few | TRBV28 | CASTSAGTGSLFF
TRBJ2-7 | - | TRBV7-2 | CASSLKGTVAYEQYF
TRBJ1-3 | few | TRBV12-3/TRBV12-4 | CASSFDPSGNTIYF
TRBJ2-2 | - | TRBV20-1 | CSAQTSGSCGELFF
TRBJ1-5 | - | TRBV4-2 | CASSQDLTGGRPQHF
TRBJ2-5 | - | TRBV20-1 | CSARDSGRGQETQYF
TRBJ2-3 | few | TRBV24-1 | CATSDLASHGGDTQYF
TRBJ1-2 | few | TRBV20-1 | CSANRAGTVYGYTF
TRBJ2-7 | - | TRBV11-2 | CASSSRGSEQYF
TRBJ2-2 | - | TRBV13 | CASSFSRGLGTGELFF
TRBJ1-2 | few | TRBV6-4 | CASSPQQGRNYGYTF
TRBJ2-7 | medium-sized | TRBV18 | CASSLGGGGHEQYF
TRBJ1-5 | few | TRBV19 | CASIGQSNQPQHF
TRBJ1-1 | - | TRBV5-1 | CASSETDSYTEAFF
TRBJ2-7 | - | TRBV5-6 | CASSPGLGRYEQYF
TRBJ1-1 | few | TRBV20-1 | CSARQGSSEAFF
TRBJ1-1 | few | TRBV30 | CAWTDRDTEAFF
TRBJ2-7 | - | TRBV27 | CASSLQGAGEQYF
TRBJ2-1 | - | TRBV12-3/TRBV12-4 | CASSATRGGYNEQFF
TRBJ1-2 | once | TRBV5-1 | CASSTLQGSYGYTF
TRBJ2-7 | - | TRBV28 | CATTSQGVEQYF
TRBJ2-7 | - | TRBV27 | CASSFKDFGEQYF
TRBJ2-1 | - | TRBV9 | CASSVGQWGYNEQFF
TRBJ2-7 | - | TRBV5-1 | CASRPGTNTAYEQYF
TRBJ1-5 | - | TRBV28 | CASTLARGPQPQHF
TRBJ2-1 | many | TRBV6-2/TRBV6-3 | CASSASSSYNEQFF
TRBJ1-2 | few | TRBV7-6 | CASSLYPNYGYTF
TRBJ1-1 | few | TRBV20-1 | CSVPDRLRSEAFF
TRBJ1-2 | few | TRBV28 | CASSLRGGYGYTF
TRBJ2-2 | medium-sized | TRBV9 | CASSVVPGGGELFF
TRBJ2-5 | - | TRBV19 | CASSMGGRETQYF
TRBJ2-7 | - | TRBV6-1 | CASAQDGGPYEQYF
TRBJ2-2 | - | TRBV9 | CASSAQPGRGGELFF